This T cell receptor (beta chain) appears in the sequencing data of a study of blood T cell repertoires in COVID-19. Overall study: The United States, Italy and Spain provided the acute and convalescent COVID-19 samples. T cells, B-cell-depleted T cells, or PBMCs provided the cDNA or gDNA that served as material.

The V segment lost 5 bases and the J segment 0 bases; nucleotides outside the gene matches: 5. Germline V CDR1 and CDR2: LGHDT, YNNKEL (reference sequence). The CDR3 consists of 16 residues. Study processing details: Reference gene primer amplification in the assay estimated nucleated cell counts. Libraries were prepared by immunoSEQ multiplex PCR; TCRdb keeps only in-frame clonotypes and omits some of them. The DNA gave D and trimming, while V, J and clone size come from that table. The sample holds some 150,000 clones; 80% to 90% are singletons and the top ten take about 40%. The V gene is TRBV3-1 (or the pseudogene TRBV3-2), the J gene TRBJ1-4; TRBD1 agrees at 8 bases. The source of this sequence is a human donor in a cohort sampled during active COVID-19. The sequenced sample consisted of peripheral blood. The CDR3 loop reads CASSYQQGATNEKLFF. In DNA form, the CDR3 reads TGTGCCAGCAGCTATCAACAGGGGGCAACTAATGAAAAACTGTTTTTT.